In its sample, the clone carrying this TCR beta chain was seen many times. Its antigen is unidentified. This sample was included in a study of neurological immune-mediated disorders. Study-wide points: The authors found no clinical or MRI feature associated with the multiple sclerosis repertoire cluster. No expanded-clone CDR3 amino acid sequence recurred across subjects, suggesting private TCR-beta repertoires.

CDR3 length: 18 amino acids. Trimming removed 6 bases at V and 3 bases at J, with 24 bases between. A 10-nucleotide random UMI tagged transcripts in template-switch 5'RACE cDNA synthesis. MiXCR, run by TCRdb on the 5' RACE reads, gives a single entry per CDR3 protein. The repertoire consists of around 60,000 distinct CDR3 sequences, with around 3.4% occurring once and the leading ten covering 6% to 8.5%. 2 million PBMCs stored at -80 C were the source of the unsorted libraries. This clonotype was sampled from a woman aged 55-69 years with multiple sclerosis. The chain joins TRBV12-3 or TRBV12-4 to TRBJ2-1; D is tentatively TRBD1 or TRBD2 (5 bases each). Sequencing was done on a sample of PBMCs. CDR3 coding DNA: TGTGCCAGCAGCCTGGCGGTGGGTCGAGGGGCGCGCTACAATGAGCAGTTCTTC. The encoded protein is CASSLAVGRGARYNEQFF.